This T cell receptor beta chain was captured by sequencing in a study of CD8 T cells in Susac syndrome. CD8+ and CD4+ T cells taken from blood had their TCR beta sequenced. Relapsing-remitting disease, either stable or active, was present in the treatment-naive patients who were the multiple sclerosis controls. TEMRA cells were FACS-enriched, with CD8+ and CD4+ T cells isolated negatively. V lost 2 bases, J lost 4 bases, and 9 bases lay in between. The CDR3 contains 14 residues. Germline V gives CDR1 LNHDA, CDR2 SQIVND (reference sequence). An input of roughly 0.5 to 1 ug of RNA was subjected to reverse transcription using random hexamers. Coverage of TCR beta CDR3 amplification by immunoSEQ multiplex PCR extended to 54 Vbeta and 13 Jbeta. Using its own MiXCR run on the immunoSEQ multiplex PCR reads, TCRdb lists one record per CDR3 protein. Of roughly 200,000 distinct CDR3 sequences detected, around 95% appear once; the ten largest clones hold approximately 0.082%.

Sequencing was performed on CD4+ T cells from PBMCs. The TCR originated in a human donor with multiple sclerosis. This chain links TRBV19 with TRBJ1-5, with D uncertain. Written as DNA, the CDR3 is TGTGCCAGTAGTATATCGGGGATGAATCAGCCCCAGCATTTT. Amino acids: CASSISGMNQPQHF. The full variable domain, rest sourced from reference TRBV19 and TRBJ1-5, is DGGITQSPKYLFRKEGQNVTLSCEQNLNHDAMYWYRQDPGQGLRLIYYSQIVNDFQKGDIAEGYSVSREKKESFPLTVTSAQKNPTAFYLCASSISGMNQPQHFGDGTRLSIL.